This T cell receptor beta chain was retrieved from a study of CD8+ T cells in alopecia areata. About the study: Each of the treated patients was given oral tofacitinib, 5 to 10 mg twice daily, for moderate-to-severe alopecia areata. General observations from the study: For lesional scalp, especially alopecia totalis/universalis, clonality was higher than in normal scalp.

Treatment indicated: oral pan-JAK inhibitor, 5-10 mg twice daily. Sequencing relied on a cDNA template that was reverse transcribed from extracted RNA. This table comes from immunoSEQ multiplex PCR, and its TCRdb copy is limited to in-frame clones, with some not included. This table holds 200,000 to 250,000 clones, roughly two fifths found once. Comment on this clone: No antigen is known for it.

V lost 6 bases and J 0 bases, leaving 12 bases between the germline ends. CDR1 is SGHAT, CDR2 FQDESV, per germline (reference sequence). This CDR3 comprises 15 residues. Here the sequenced sample was CD4+ T cells sorted from blood, taken between weeks 30 and 35, from a patient treated with tofacitinib. The V gene is TRBV11-1, the J gene TRBJ2-1; weak D call: TRBD2 (5 bases). This receptor was taken from a human donor with alopecia areata. The CDR3 DNA is TGTGCCAGCAGTCACGACGGACTCTCCTACAATGAGCAGTTCTTC. Translation gives CASSHDGLSYNEQFF.